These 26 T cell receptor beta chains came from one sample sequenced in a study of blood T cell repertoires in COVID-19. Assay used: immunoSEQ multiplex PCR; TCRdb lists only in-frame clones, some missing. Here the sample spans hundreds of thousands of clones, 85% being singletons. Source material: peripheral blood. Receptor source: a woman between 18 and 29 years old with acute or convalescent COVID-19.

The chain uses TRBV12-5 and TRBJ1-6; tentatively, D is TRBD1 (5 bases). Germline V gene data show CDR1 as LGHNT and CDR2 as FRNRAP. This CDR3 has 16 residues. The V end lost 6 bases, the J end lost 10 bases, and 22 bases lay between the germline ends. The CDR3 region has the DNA TGTGCTAGTGGCTCCCCTTTAGGGACTGCCGGGTCACCCCTCCACTTT. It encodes CASGSPLGTAGSPLHF. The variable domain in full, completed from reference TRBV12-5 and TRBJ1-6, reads DARVTQTPRHKVTEMGQEVTMRCQPILGHNTVFWYRQTMMQGLELLAYFRNRAPLDDSGMPKDRFSAEMPDATLATLKIQPSEPRDSAVYFCASGSPLGTAGSPLHFGNGTRLTVT.

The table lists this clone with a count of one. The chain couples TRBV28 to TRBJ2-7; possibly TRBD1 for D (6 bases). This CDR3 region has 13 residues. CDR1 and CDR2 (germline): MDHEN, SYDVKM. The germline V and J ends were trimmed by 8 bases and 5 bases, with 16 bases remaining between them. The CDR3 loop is CASGSGTSHEQYF. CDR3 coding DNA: TGTGCCAGCGGTTCCGGGACATCCCACGAGCAGTACTTC.

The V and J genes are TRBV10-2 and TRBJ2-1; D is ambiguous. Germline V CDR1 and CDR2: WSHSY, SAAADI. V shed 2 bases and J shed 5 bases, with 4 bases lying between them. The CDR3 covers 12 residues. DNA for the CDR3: TGCGCCAGCAGTGAGCCTAACAATGAGCAGTTCTTC. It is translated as CASSEPNNEQFF.

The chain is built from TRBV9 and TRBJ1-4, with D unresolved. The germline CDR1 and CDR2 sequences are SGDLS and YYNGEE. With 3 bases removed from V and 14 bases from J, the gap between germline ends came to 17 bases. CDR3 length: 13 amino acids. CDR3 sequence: CASSGLVGNGLFF. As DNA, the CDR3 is TGTGCCAGCAGCGGCCTGGTTGGAAACGGGCTGTTTTTT.

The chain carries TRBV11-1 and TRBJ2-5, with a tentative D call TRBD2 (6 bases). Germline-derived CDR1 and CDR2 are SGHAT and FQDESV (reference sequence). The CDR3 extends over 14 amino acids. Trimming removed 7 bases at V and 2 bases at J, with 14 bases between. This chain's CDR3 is CASTLGDSQETQYF. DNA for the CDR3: TGTGCCAGCACCTTGGGGGACTCTCAAGAGACCCAGTACTTC.

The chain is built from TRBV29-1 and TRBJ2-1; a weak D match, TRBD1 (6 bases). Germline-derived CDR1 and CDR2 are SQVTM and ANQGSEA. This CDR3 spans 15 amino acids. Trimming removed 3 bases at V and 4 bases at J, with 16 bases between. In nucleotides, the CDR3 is TGCAGCGTTGAGGATAGAAAGGACAGATACAATGAGCAGTTCTTC. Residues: CSVEDRKDRYNEQFF.

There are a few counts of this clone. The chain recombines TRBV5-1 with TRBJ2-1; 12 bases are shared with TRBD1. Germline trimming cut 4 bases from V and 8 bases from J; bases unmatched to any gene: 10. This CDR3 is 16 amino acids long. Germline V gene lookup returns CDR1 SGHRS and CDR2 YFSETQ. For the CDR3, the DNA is TGCGCCAGCAGCATTCCCCCGGGACAGGGGGCCGATGAGCAGTTCTTC. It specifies CASSIPPGQGADEQFF.

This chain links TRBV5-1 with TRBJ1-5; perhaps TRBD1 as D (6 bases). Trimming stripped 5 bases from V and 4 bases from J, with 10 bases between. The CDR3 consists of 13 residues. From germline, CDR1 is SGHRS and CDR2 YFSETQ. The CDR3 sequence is CASRAGENQPQHF. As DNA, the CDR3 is TGCGCCAGCAGGGCAGGGGAGAATCAGCCCCAGCATTTT. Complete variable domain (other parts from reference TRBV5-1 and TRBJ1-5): KAGVTQTPRYLIKTRGQQVTLSCSPISGHRSVSWYQQTPGQGLQFLFEYFSETQRNKGNFPGRFSGRQFSNSRSEMNVSTLELGDSALYLCASRAGENQPQHFGDGTRLSIL.

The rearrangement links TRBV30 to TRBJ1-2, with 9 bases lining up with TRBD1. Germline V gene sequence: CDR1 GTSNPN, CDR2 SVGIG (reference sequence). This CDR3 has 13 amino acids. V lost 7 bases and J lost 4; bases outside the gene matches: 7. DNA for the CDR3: TGTGCCTACACAGGGGGCCTACCCTATGGCTACACCTTC. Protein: CAYTGGLPYGYTF.

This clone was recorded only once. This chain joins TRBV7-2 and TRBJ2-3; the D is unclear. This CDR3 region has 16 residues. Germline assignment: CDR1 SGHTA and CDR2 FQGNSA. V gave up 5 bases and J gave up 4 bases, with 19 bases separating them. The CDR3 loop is CASSPTSSSLADTQYF. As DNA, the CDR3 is TGTGCCAGCAGCCCTACTTCGTCTAGTTTAGCAGATACGCAGTATTTT.

The CDR3 reads CASSRDSKLVEQYF. CDR3 sequence (DNA): TGTGCCAGCAGCCGGGACAGCAAGTTGGTCGAGCAGTACTTC. The V call is TRBV7-9, the J call TRBJ2-7, with 7 bases matching TRBD1. Trimming at V came to 5 bases and at J to 6 bases, leaving 10 bases not matched to a gene. Germline CDR1 SEHNR, CDR2 FQNEAQ (reference sequence). There are 14 residues in the CDR3. Full variable domain (rest looked up from reference TRBV7-9 and TRBJ2-7): DTGVSQNPRHKITKRGQNVTFRCDPISEHNRLYWYRQTLGQGPEFLTYFQNEAQLEKSRLLSDRFSAERPKGSFSTLEIQRTEQGDSAMYLCASSRDSKLVEQYFGPGTRLTVT.

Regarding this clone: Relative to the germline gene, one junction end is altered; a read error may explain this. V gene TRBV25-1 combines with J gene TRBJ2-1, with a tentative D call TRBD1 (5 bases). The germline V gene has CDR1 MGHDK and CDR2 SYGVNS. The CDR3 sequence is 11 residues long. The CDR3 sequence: CASSRTSEEFF. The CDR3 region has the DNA TGTGCCAGCAGTCGGACAAGTGAGGAGTTCTTC.

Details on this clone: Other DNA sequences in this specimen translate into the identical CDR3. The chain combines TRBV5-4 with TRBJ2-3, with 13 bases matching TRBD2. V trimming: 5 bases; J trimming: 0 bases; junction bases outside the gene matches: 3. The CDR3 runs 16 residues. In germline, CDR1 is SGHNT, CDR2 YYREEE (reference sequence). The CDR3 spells CASSRGLAGSTDTQYF. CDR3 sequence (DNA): TGTGCCAGCAGTCGGGGACTAGCGGGGAGCACAGATACGCAGTATTTT. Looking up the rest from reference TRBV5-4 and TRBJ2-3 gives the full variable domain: ETGVTQSPTHLIKTRGQQVTLRCSSQSGHNTVSWYQQALGQGPQFIFQYYREEENGRGNFPPRFSGLQFPNYSSELNVNALELDDSALYLCASSRGLAGSTDTQYFGPGTRLTVL.

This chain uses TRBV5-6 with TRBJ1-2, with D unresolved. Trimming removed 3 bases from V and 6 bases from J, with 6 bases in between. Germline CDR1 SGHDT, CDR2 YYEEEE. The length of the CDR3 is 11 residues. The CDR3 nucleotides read TGTGCCAGCAGCTACGCGGATGGCTACACCTTC. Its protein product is CASSYADGYTF.

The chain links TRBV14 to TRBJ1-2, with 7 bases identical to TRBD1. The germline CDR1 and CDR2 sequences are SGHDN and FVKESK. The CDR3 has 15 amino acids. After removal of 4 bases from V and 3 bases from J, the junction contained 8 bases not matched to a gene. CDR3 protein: CASSLAWTGDYGYTF. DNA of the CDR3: TGTGCCAGCAGCCTAGCCTGGACAGGAGACTATGGCTACACCTTC.

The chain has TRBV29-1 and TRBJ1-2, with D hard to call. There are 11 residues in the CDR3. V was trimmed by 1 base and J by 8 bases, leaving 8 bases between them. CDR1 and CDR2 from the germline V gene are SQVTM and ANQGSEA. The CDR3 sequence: CSVEAGNGYTF. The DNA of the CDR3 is TGCAGCGTTGAAGCCGGGAACGGCTACACCTTC.

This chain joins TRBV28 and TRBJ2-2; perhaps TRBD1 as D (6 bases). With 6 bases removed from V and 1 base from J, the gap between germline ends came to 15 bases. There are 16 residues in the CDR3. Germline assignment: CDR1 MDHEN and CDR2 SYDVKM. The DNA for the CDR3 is TGTGCCAGCAGGATCCTGACAGGAAAGAACACCGGGGAGCTGTTTTTT. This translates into CASRILTGKNTGELFF.

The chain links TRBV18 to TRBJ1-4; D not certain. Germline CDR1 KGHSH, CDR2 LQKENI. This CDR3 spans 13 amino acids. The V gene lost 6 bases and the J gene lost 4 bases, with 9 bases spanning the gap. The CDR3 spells CASSTVVNEKLFF. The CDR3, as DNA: TGTGCCAGCTCTACAGTCGTTAATGAAAAACTGTTTTTT. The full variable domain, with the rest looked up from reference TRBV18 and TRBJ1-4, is NAGVMQNPRHLVRRRGQEARLRCSPMKGHSHVYWYRQLPEEGLKFMVYLQKENIIDESGMPKERFSAEFPKEGPSILRIQQVVRGDSAAYFCASSTVVNEKLFFGSGTQLSVL.

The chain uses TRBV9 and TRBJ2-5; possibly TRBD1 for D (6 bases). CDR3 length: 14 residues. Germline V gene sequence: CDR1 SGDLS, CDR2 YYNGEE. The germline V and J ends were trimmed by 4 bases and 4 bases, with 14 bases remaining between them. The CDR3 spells CASSPIRGGETQYF. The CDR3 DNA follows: TGTGCCAGCAGCCCAATCAGGGGTGGAGAGACCCAGTACTTC. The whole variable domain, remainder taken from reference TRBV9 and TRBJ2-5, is DSGVTQTPKHLITATGQRVTLRCSPRSGDLSVYWYQQSLDQGLQFLIQYYNGEERAKGNILERFSAQQFPDLHSELNLSSLELGDSALYFCASSPIRGGETQYFGPGTRLLVL.

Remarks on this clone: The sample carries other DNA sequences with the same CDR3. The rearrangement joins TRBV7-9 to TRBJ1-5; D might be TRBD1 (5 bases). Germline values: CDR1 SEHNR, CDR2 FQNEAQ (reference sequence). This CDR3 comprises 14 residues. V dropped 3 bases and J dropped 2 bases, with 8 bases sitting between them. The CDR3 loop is CASSLGTGNQPQHF. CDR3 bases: TGTGCCAGCAGCTTGGGGACTGGCAATCAGCCCCAGCATTTT.

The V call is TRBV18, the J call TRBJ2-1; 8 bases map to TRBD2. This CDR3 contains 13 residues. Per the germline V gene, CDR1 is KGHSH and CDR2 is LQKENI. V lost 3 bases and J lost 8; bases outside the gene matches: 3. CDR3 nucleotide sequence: TGTGCCAGCTCACCGGGACTAGATCATGAGCAGTTCTTC. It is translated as CASSPGLDHEQFF.

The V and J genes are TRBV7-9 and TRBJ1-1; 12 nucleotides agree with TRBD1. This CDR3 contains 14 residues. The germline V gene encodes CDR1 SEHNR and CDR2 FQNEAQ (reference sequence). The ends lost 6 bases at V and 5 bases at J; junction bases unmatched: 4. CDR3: CASSSGQGATEAFF. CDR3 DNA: TGTGCCAGCAGTTCGGGACAGGGGGCTACTGAAGCTTTCTTT. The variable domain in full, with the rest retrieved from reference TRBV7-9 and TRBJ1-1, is DTGVSQNPRHKITKRGQNVTFRCDPISEHNRLYWYRQTLGQGPEFLTYFQNEAQLEKSRLLSDRFSAERPKGSFSTLEIQRTEQGDSAMYLCASSSGQGATEAFFGQGTRLTVV.

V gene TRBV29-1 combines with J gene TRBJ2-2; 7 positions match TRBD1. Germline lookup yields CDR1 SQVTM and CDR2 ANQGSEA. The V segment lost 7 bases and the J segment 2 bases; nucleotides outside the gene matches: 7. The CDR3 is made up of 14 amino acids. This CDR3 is CSANRDRNTGELFF. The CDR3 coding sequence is TGCAGCGCGAACCGGGACAGAAACACCGGGGAGCTGTTTTTT.

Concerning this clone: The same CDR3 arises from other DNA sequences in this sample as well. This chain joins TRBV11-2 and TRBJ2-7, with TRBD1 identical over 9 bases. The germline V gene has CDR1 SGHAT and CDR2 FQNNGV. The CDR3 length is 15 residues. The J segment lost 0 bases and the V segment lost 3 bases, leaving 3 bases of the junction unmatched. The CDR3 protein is CASSFGTGPSYEQYF. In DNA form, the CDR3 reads TGTGCCAGCAGCTTCGGGACAGGGCCCTCCTACGAGCAGTACTTC.

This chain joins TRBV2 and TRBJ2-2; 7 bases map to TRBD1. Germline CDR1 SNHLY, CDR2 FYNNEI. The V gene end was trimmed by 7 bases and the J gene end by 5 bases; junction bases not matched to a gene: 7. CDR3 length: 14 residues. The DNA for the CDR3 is TGTGCCAGCAAAGACAGGGTAAAAACCGGGGAGCTGTTTTTT. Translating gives CASKDRVKTGELFF.

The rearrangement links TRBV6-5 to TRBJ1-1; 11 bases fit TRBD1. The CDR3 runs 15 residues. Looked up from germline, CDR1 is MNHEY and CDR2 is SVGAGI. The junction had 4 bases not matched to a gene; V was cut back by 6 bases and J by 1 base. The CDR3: CASRSGTGGNTEAFF. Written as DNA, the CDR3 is TGTGCCAGCAGATCCGGGACAGGGGGGAACACTGAAGCTTTCTTT.